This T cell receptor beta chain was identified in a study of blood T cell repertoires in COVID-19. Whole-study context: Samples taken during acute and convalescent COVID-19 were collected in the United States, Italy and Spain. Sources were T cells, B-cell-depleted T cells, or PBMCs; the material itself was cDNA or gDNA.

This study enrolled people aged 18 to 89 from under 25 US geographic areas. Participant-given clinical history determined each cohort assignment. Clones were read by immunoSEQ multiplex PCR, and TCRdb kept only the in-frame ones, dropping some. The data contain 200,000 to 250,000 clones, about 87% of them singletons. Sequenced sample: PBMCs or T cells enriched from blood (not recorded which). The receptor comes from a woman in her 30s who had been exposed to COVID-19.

This CDR3 is CASSAGINQPQHF. CDR3 nucleotide sequence: TGTGCCAGCAGCGCCGGGATTAATCAGCCCCAGCATTTT. The V call is TRBV9, the J call TRBJ1-5; D is ambiguous. The CDR3 loop spans 13 amino acids. The germline gives CDR1 SGDLS, CDR2 YYNGEE. Trimming removed 3 bases from V and 4 bases from J, with 8 bases in between.